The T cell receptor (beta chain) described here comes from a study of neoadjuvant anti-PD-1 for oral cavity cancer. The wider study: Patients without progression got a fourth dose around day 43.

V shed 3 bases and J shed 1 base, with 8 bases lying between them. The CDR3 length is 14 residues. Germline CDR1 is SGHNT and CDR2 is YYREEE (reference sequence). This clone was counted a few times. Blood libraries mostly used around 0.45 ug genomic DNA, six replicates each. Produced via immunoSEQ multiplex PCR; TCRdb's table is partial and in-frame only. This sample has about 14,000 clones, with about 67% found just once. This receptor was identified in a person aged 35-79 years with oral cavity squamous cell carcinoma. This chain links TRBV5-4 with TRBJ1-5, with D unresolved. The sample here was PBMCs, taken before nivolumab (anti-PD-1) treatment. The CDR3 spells CASSSLGSNQPQHF. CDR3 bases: TGTGCCAGCAGCTCCCTGGGCAGCAATCAGCCCCAGCATTTT.